The rows below give T cell receptor beta chains drawn from one sample of a study of blood T cell repertoires in COVID-19. Produced via immunoSEQ multiplex PCR; TCRdb's table is partial and in-frame only. The sample has under 350,000 clones, 65% to 90% seen once. The source material was PBMCs or T cells enriched from blood (not recorded which). Receptors originate from a woman in her 40s with acute COVID-19. Each CDR3 is given with its conserved first and last residue. D genes are given only for firm matches. Clone sizes are given selectively: once, few, many, or a class where the clone is expanded.

cdr3_aa cdr3_nt j_call v_call clone_size d_call
CASSLVLDLGNTIYF TGTGCCAGCAGCTTAGTACTAGATCTGGGAAACACCATATATTTT TRBJ1-3 TRBV7-2 once -
CATSRDGRGKNNEQFF TGTGCCACCAGCAGAGATGGGAGGGGCAAAAACAATGAGCAGTTCTTC TRBJ2-1 TRBV15 - TRBD2
CASPSGNSTDTQYF TGTGCCAGCCCCTCAGGAAATAGCACAGATACGCAGTATTTT TRBJ2-3 TRBV27 - -
CASSLPLGLLQETQYF TGTGCCAGCAGCTTACCTCTGGGGCTCCTACAAGAGACCCAGTACTTC TRBJ2-5 TRBV7-2 - -
CASSPNRDSLNYGYTF TGTGCCAGCAGCCCTAATCGGGACAGTCTTAACTATGGCTACACCTTC TRBJ1-2 TRBV5-5 - TRBD1
CASSQVGLKGSGGYTF TGTGCCAGCAGCCAAGTAGGATTGAAGGGGTCTGGTGGCTACACCTTC TRBJ1-2 TRBV3-1/TRBV3-2 - -
CASSALGQGGNTIYF TGTGCCAGCAGCGCGCTCGGACAGGGTGGAAACACCATATATTTT TRBJ1-3 TRBV11-1 - TRBD1
CASSPFRDRGLTSGNTIYF TGTGCCAGCTCACCATTTAGGGACAGGGGGCTCACCTCTGGAAACACCATATATTTT TRBJ1-3 TRBV18 - TRBD1
CASSQANRENTEAFF TGTGCCAGCAGCCAAGCTAACAGGGAGAACACTGAAGCTTTCTTT TRBJ1-1 TRBV4-2 - -
CASSPLGLGGSYEQYF TGCGCCAGCAGCCCCTTGGGATTGGGGGGATCCTACGAGCAGTACTTC TRBJ2-7 TRBV5-1 - -
CASSEGLAGTETQYF TGTGCCAGCAGTGAGGGACTAGCGGGAACAGAGACCCAGTACTTC TRBJ2-5 TRBV2 - TRBD2
CASKRDRGYYGYTF TGTGCCAGCAAAAGGGACAGGGGCTACTATGGCTACACCTTC TRBJ1-2 TRBV2 - TRBD1
CASSLGGQIEGGYTF TGTGCCAGCAGCTTAGGGGGACAGATCGAGGGAGGCTACACCTTC TRBJ1-2 TRBV7-2 - TRBD1
CASSQGQVLSSGNTIYF TGCGCCAGCAGCCAAGGACAGGTCCTGAGCTCTGGAAACACCATATATTTT TRBJ1-3 TRBV5-1 - TRBD1
CASSLGQINNEQFF TGTGCCAGCAGCTTAGGACAGATTAACAATGAGCAGTTCTTC TRBJ2-1 TRBV7-8 - -
CASSLRTSGSNEQFF TGTGCCAGCAGCCTGAGGACTAGCGGGTCCAATGAGCAGTTCTTC TRBJ2-1 TRBV3-1/TRBV3-2 - TRBD2
CASSLVGGSGANVLTF TGTGCCAGCAGCTTAGTCGGGGGCTCTGGGGCCAACGTCCTGACTTTC TRBJ2-6 TRBV7-8 - -
CASRRVSGNTIYF TGTGCCAGTCGACGGGTATCTGGAAACACCATATATTTT TRBJ1-3 TRBV19 - -
CASSQEGWDSQYF TGCGCCAGCAGCCAAGAGGGGTGGGACAGCCAGTACTTC TRBJ2-7 TRBV4-3 few TRBD1
CASSLAGSNSPLHF TGCGCCAGCAGCCTGGCAGGGTCTAATTCACCCCTCCACTTT TRBJ1-6 TRBV5-1 - -
CASSPRGGSGYTF TGCGCCAGCAGCCCCCGAGGAGGGAGCGGCTACACCTTC TRBJ1-2 TRBV4-3 - -
CASSLRGYGYTF TGTGCCAGCAGCTTAAGGGGATATGGCTACACCTTC TRBJ1-2 TRBV3-1/TRBV3-2 few -
CASSFFGGQGQEKLFF TGTGCCAGCAGCTTTTTTGGAGGACAGGGACAAGAAAAACTGTTTTTT TRBJ1-4 TRBV5-4 - TRBD1
CASTRLAGGSQDQETQYF TGTGCCAGCACACGACTAGCGGGGGGGTCGCAGGATCAAGAGACCCAGTACTTC TRBJ2-5 TRBV11-2 few TRBD2
CASSLFIGELFF TGCGCCAGCAGCTTGTTTATCGGGGAGCTGTTTTTT TRBJ2-2 TRBV5-1 - -
CASSQEGQYTGELFF TGTGCCAGCAGCCAAGAGGGACAGTACACCGGGGAGCTGTTTTTT TRBJ2-2 TRBV4-2 - TRBD1
CASSPDLRGLNYGYTF TGTGCCAGCTCACCTGATCTCCGGGGTTTAAACTATGGCTACACCTTC TRBJ1-2 TRBV18 - -
CSVESTGKSYGYTF TGCAGCGTTGAATCGACAGGGAAGAGTTATGGCTACACCTTC TRBJ1-2 TRBV29-1 - TRBD1
CATSRDRSGRAFDEQFF TGTGCCACCAGCAGAGATCGATCCGGGAGGGCCTTCGATGAGCAGTTCTTC TRBJ2-1 TRBV15 - TRBD2
CASSPSLPGAHSGNTIYF TGTGCCAGCTCACCAAGTCTGCCTGGGGCCCACTCTGGAAACACCATATATTTT TRBJ1-3 TRBV18 - -
CASSPTVPLYEQYF TGTGCCAGCTCACCCACAGTGCCTTTGTACGAGCAGTACTTC TRBJ2-7 TRBV18 - -
CASSYDLLAGVYNEQFF TGTGCCAGCAGTTACGATCTACTAGCGGGAGTCTACAATGAGCAGTTCTTC TRBJ2-1 TRBV6-2/TRBV6-3 - TRBD2
CASSLDSGGEQYF TGTGCCAGCAGCTTAGATTCCGGGGGAGAGCAGTACTTC TRBJ2-7 TRBV13 few -
CASSPAGGNQPQHF TGTGCCAGCAGTCCGGCAGGGGGCAATCAGCCCCAGCATTTT TRBJ1-5 TRBV27 - -
CASSPDDRGLIGTEAFF TGTGCCAGCTCACCAGACGACAGGGGGTTGATCGGCACTGAAGCTTTCTTT TRBJ1-1 TRBV18 - TRBD1
CASSLQSGELFF TGCGCCAGCAGCTTGCAGTCCGGGGAGCTGTTTTTT TRBJ2-2 TRBV5-1 - -
CASSRLTGNTGELFF TGTGCCAGCAGCCGACTGACAGGGAACACCGGGGAGCTGTTTTTT TRBJ2-2 TRBV14 - -
CASSPGTGGSGYTF TGCGCCAGCAGCCCGGGGACAGGGGGAAGTGGCTACACCTTC TRBJ1-2 TRBV4-1 once TRBD1
CASRPAGPETEAFF TGTGCCAGCCGTCCGGCGGGTCCCGAAACTGAAGCTTTCTTT TRBJ1-1 TRBV28 - -
CASSNPLRGHQETQYF TGTGCCAGCAGTAACCCGTTACGAGGTCACCAAGAGACCCAGTACTTC TRBJ2-5 TRBV25-1 - -
CASSISGMGQPQHF TGTGCCAGTAGTATATCAGGGATGGGACAGCCCCAGCATTTT TRBJ1-5 TRBV19 few -
CASSLDSGGGGETQYF TGTGCCAGCAGCTTGGACTCGGGAGGTGGAGGAGAGACCCAGTACTTC TRBJ2-5 TRBV7-9 - TRBD2
CASSQDFGRALSNEQFF TGTGCCAGCAGCCAAGATTTCGGGAGGGCCTTAAGCAATGAGCAGTTCTTC TRBJ2-1 TRBV14 few TRBD2
CASSLQGAVGTGELFF TGTGCCAGCAGCTTACAGGGGGCGGTTGGCACCGGGGAGCTGTTTTTT TRBJ2-2 TRBV7-9 - TRBD1